This TCR beta chain originates from a study of OX40 agonist ivuxolimab in advanced cancers. About this clone: Its antigen is unidentified.

The CDR3 is 15 residues long. Per germline, CDR1 GTSNPN and CDR2 SVGIG (reference sequence). J lost 7 bases, V lost 2 bases, and 10 bases had no gene match. Study findings and constraints: Partial responders at 0.1-3.0 mg/kg showed near-lowest clonal expansion. CD8+ T cells averaged more expanded clones than CD4+. No determination was made of the antigen specificity of the expanded peripheral T cells.

TCRdb's copy holds only in-frame clones and misses some; the assay was immunoSEQ multiplex PCR. The data contain about 53,000 clones, 70% to 80% of them singletons. The chain carries TRBV30 and TRBJ1-5; 8 bases match TRBD1. The source material was CD4+ or CD8+ T cells sorted from blood, sampled in a trial of the OX40 agonist ivuxolimab. This TCR was recovered from an adult with an advanced solid tumor such as melanoma, head and neck, liver or kidney cancer. The CDR3 region is CAWSHRQGNQQPQHF. CDR3 bases: TGTGCCTGGAGTCATAGACAGGGGAATCAGCAGCCCCAGCATTTT.